A single TCR beta chain is shown here with its context. Germline values: CDR1 SGHNT, CDR2 YYREEE (reference sequence). The CDR3 sequence is 14 residues long. V lost 5 bases and J 4 bases, leaving 15 bases between the germline ends. Clones were sequenced by immunoSEQ multiplex PCR, and TCRdb holds only the in-frame ones, with some missing. The sample records some 150,000 clones, about nine tenths being singletons. This sample is drawn from a study of T cell responses to AZD1222 COVID-19 vaccine. Study-level information: Whether given at about 4 or about 12 weeks, second doses were pooled.

This TCR came from an adult in good health. The sample here was peripheral blood, taken on day 0 of AZD1222 vaccination. V usage is TRBV5-4 and J usage is TRBJ1-2, with D tentatively TRBD1 (5 bases). CDR3 DNA: TGTGCCAGCAGGTTGAGGGGAGGAGCCTATGGCTACACCTTC. Translated: CASRLRGGAYGYTF.